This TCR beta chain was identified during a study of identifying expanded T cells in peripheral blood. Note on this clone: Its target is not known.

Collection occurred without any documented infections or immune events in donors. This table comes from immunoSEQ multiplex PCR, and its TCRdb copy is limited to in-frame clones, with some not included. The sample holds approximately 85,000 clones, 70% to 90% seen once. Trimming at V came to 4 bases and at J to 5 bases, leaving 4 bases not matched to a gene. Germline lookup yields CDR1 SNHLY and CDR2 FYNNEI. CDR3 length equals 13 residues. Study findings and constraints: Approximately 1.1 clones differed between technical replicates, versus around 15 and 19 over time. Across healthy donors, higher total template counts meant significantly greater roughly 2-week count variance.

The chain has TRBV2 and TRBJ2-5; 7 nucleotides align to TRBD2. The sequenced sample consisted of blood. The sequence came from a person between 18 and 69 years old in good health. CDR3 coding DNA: TGTGCCAGCAGTGCGAAGCGGGGTGAGACCCAGTACTTC. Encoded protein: CASSAKRGETQYF.